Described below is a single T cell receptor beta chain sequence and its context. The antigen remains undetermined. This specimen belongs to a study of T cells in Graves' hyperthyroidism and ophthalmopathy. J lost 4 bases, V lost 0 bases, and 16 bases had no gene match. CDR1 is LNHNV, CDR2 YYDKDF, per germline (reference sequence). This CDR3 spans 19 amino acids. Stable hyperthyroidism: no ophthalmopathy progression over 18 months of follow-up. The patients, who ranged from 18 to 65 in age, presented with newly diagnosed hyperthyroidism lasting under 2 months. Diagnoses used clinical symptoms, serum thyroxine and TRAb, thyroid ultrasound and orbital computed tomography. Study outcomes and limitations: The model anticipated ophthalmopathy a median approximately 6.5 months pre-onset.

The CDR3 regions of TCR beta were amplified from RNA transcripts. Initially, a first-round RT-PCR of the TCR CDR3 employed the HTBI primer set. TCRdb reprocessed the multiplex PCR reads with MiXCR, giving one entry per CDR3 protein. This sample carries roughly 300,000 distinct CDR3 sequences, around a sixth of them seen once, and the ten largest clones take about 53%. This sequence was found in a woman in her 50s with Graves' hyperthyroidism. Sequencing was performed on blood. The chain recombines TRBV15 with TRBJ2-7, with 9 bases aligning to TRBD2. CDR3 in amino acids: CATSRDISRAGGPSYEQYF. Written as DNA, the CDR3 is TGTGCCACCAGCAGAGATATTTCTCGGGCGGGAGGGCCCTCGTACGAGCAGTACTTC.